The source of this TCR beta chain is a study of T-cell reconstitution after alpha-beta-depleted transplantation in children. The ends were cut back, 1 base at V and 4 bases at J, with 9 bases in the middle. The germline gives CDR1 SGHRS, CDR2 YFSETQ. The CDR3 is 15 amino acids. TCRbeta library preparation incorporated unique molecular identifiers. TCRdb itself ran the PCR reads through MiXCR, one entry per CDR3 protein. This repertoire shows hundreds of thousands of distinct CDR3 sequences, around 13% found once; its top ten account for 0.79%. General study results and limits: By one year post-transplant, T-cell counts and diversity largely arose from T cells that were newly produced. In patients about two months after transplant, alpha-beta T cells reportedly arose from several hundred expanded graft clones. Surviving recipient T cells and intrathymic progenitors accounted for some patients' high TCRbeta diversity at day 60.

In the case of this clonotype: The antigen is undetermined.

The sequence derives from a girl aged 2-10 years with congenital amegakaryocytic thrombocytopenia, due to receive a stem cell transplant. The sequences come from PBMCs, collected before TCRalphabeta/CD19-depleted stem cell transplant. The V and J genes are TRBV5-1 and TRBJ2-6; D is undetermined. This CDR3 is CASSLLSAGANVLTF. The CDR3 nucleotides are TGCGCCAGCAGCTTGTTGTCAGCCGGGGCCAACGTCCTGACTTTC.